These 11 T cell receptor beta chains were all obtained from the same sample, sequenced in a study of blood T cell repertoires in COVID-19. Measured with immunoSEQ multiplex PCR; TCRdb has only the in-frame clones, and not every one. The table includes around 150,000 clones, around 85% detected once. The sequenced sample consisted of peripheral blood. All receptors derive from a human donor with acute or convalescent COVID-19. The donor label of this sample is uncertain.

The V and J genes are TRBV7-2 and TRBJ2-5; perhaps TRBD2 as D (7 bases). CDR1 and CDR2 (germline): SGHTA, FQGNSA. V lost 8 bases and J lost 4, with 20 bases in between. CDR3 length equals 15 residues. The CDR3 nucleotides read TGTGCCAGCTGTCCTGTAGGGGGGGTAGGAGAGACCCAGTACTTC. Translation gives CASCPVGGVGETQYF.

A few counts support this clone. The chain joins TRBV6-5 to TRBJ1-1; no clear D gene. The CDR3 is 14 residues long. V was cut by 0 bases and J by 5 bases, with 10 bases left in between. Germline loops: CDR1 MNHEY, CDR2 SVGAGI. CDR3 in DNA: TGTGCCAGCAGTTACTCGGGAGATAGAACTGAAGCTTTCTTT. This sequence encodes CASSYSGDRTEAFF.

The rearrangement links TRBV5-1 to TRBJ1-3; 7 bases line up with TRBD1. CDR1 is SGHRS, CDR2 YFSETQ, per germline. This CDR3 is built from 15 residues. Unmatched junction bases numbered 4, after V lost 4 bases and J lost 0 bases. CDR3 in DNA: TGCGCCAGCAGCGGAGGGGGCTACTCTGGAAACACCATATATTTT. It codes for CASSGGGYSGNTIYF.

This rearrangement joins TRBV14 to TRBJ1-2; weak D call: TRBD1 (5 bases). Trimming stripped 4 bases from V and 3 bases from J, with 12 bases between. Germline assignment: CDR1 SGHDN and CDR2 FVKESK. This CDR3 has 14 residues. Here the CDR3 reads CASSPGGVDYGYTF. CDR3 sequence (DNA): TGTGCCAGCAGCCCGGGGGGGGTGGACTATGGCTACACCTTC.

The chain is built from TRBV7-2 and TRBJ2-1, with 8 bases matching TRBD2. Per the germline V gene, CDR1 is SGHTA and CDR2 is FQGNSA. The ends lost 2 bases at V and 6 bases at J; junction bases unmatched: 9. There are 16 residues in the CDR3. The DNA of the CDR3 is TGTGCCAGCAGCTTAACTACGGGACTAGGAACCAATGAGCAGTTCTTC. Protein: CASSLTTGLGTNEQFF.

The chain recombines TRBV7-2 with TRBJ1-2, with 8 bases aligning to TRBD1. This CDR3 has 15 amino acids. Germline loops: CDR1 SGHTA, CDR2 FQGNSA. With V trimmed by 5 bases and J by 5 bases, 10 bases remained unmatched. The CDR3 nucleotides read TGTGCCAGCAGCCCGGCCTCACAGGGGGGTTATGGCTACACCTTC. It encodes CASSPASQGGYGYTF.

The chain joins TRBV5-6 to TRBJ1-2; unclear D gene. V was shortened by 3 bases and J by 3 bases, with 15 bases between the two germline ends. Germline lookup yields CDR1 SGHDT and CDR2 YYEEEE. The CDR3 sequence is 15 residues long. Here the CDR3 reads CASSSPARVDYGYTF. Here the CDR3 DNA reads TGTGCCAGCAGCTCCCCCGCGAGGGTCGACTATGGCTACACCTTC.

This chain joins TRBV11-2 and TRBJ1-1; 8 positions agree with TRBD1. V was clipped by 3 bases and J by 6 bases; unmatched bases: 6. The CDR3 consists of 14 residues. In germline, CDR1 is SGHAT, CDR2 FQNNGV. The CDR3 spells CASSFRTGSAEAFF. CDR3 in DNA: TGTGCCAGCAGCTTCCGGACAGGGTCAGCTGAAGCTTTCTTT.

The V call is TRBV4-1, the J call TRBJ1-6; D gene ambiguous. The CDR3 totals 14 residues. The ends were cut back, 2 bases at V and 8 bases at J, with 10 bases in the middle. The V gene's germline CDR1 is MGHRA and CDR2 YSYEKL. The CDR3 sequence is CASSQNQRDSPLHF. Written as DNA, the CDR3 is TGCGCCAGCAGCCAAAATCAACGGGATTCACCCCTCCACTTT.

The V and J genes are TRBV18 and TRBJ1-5, with D possibly being TRBD1 (6 bases). Germline values: CDR1 KGHSH, CDR2 LQKENI. Trimming left V 3 bases short and J 0 bases short, with 21 bases between. CDR3 length: 19 amino acids. The CDR3 coding sequence is TGTGCCAGCTCACCGTTCTCCGGGACAAACGAAAATAGCAATCAGCCCCAGCATTTT. Its protein product is CASSPFSGTNENSNQPQHF.

The table lists this clone with a count of one. This CDR3 reads CASTWTGNTEAFF. CDR3 bases: TGTGCCAGCACGTGGACAGGGAACACTGAAGCTTTCTTT. The V gene is TRBV6-5, the J gene TRBJ1-1, with TRBD1 identical over 7 bases. This CDR3 has 13 amino acids. The V segment lost 7 bases and the J segment 1 base; nucleotides outside the gene matches: 3. The germline V gene has CDR1 MNHEY and CDR2 SVGAGI.